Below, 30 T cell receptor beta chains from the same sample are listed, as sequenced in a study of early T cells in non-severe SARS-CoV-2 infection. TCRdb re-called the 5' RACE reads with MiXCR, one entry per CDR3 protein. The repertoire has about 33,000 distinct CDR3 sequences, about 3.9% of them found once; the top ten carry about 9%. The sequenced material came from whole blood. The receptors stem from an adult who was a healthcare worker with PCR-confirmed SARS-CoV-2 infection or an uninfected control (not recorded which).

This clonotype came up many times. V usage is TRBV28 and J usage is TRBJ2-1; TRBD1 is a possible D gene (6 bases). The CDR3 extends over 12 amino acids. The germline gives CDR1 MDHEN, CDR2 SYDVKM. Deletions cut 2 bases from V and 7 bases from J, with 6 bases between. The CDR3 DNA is TGTGCCAGCAGTTTACAGGGGAATGAGCAGTTCTTC. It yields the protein CASSLQGNEQFF.

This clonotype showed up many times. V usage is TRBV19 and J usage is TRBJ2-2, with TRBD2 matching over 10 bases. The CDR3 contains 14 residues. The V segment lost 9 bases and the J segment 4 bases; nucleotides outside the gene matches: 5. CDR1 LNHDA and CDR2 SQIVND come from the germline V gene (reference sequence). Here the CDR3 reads CASGLAESTGELFF. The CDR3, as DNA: TGTGCCAGCGGACTAGCGGAGTCCACCGGGGAGCTGTTTTTT. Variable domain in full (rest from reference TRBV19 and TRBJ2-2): DGGITQSPKYLFRKEGQNVTLSCEQNLNHDAMYWYRQDPGQGLRLIYYSQIVNDFQKGDIAEGYSVSREKKESFPLTVTSAQKNPTAFYLCASGLAESTGELFFGEGSRLTVL.

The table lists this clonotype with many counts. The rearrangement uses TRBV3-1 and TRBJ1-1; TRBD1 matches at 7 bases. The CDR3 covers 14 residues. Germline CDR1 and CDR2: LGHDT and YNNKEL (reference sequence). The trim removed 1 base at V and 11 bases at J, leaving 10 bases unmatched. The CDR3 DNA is TGTGCCAGCAGCCAAGGACAGGGATCCATTGTGGCTTTCTTT. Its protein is CASSQGQGSIVAFF.

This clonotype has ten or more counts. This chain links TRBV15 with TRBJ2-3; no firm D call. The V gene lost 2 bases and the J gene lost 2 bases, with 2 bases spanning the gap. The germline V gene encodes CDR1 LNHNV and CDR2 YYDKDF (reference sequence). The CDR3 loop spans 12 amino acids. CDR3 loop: CATSRYTDTQYF. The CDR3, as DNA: TGTGCCACCAGCAGATACACAGATACGCAGTATTTT. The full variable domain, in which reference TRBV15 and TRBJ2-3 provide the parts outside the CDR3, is DAMVIQNPRYQVTQFGKPVTLSCSQTLNHNVMYWYQQKSSQAPKLLFHYYDKDFNNEADTPDNFQSRRPNTSFCFLDIRSPGLGDTAMYLCATSRYTDTQYFGPGTRLTVL.

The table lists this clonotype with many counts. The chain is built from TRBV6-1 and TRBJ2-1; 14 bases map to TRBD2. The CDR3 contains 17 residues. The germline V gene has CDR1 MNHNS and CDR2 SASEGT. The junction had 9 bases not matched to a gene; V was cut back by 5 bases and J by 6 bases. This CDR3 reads CASSKGSGTSGGNEQFF. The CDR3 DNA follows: TGTGCCAGCAGTAAGGGGTCCGGGACTAGCGGGGGCAATGAGCAGTTCTTC.

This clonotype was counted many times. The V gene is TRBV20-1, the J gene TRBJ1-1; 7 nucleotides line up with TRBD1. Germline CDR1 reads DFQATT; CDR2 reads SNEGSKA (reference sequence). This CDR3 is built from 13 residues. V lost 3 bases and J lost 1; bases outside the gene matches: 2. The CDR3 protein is CSASDRENTEAFF. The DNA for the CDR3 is TGCAGTGCTAGTGACAGGGAGAACACTGAAGCTTTCTTT.

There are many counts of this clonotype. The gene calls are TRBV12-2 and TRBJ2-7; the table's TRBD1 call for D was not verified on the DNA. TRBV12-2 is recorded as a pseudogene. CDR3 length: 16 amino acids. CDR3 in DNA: TGTGCAAGTCGCCCACGACAGATCGACAGCTCCTACGAGCAGTACGTC. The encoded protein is CASRPRQIDSSYEQYV.

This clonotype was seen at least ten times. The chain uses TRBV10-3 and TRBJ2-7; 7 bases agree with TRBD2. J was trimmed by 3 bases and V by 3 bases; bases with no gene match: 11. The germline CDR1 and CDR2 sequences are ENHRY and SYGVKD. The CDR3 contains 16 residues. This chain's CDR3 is CAISERLMASGYEQYF. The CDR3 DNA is TGTGCCATCAGTGAACGGCTTATGGCTAGCGGCTACGAGCAGTACTTC.

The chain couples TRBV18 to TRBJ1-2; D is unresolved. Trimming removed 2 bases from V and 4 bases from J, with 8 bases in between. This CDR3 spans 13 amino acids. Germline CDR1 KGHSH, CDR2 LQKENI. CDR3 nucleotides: TGTGCCAGCTCACCAGAGAGGGTCTATGGCTACACCTTC. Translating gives CASSPERVYGYTF.

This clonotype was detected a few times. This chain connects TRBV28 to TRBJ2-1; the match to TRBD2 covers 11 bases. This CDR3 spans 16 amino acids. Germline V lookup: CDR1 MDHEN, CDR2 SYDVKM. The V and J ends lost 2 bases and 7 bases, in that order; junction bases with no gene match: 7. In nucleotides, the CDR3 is TGTGCCAGCAGTTTAGTACTAGCGGGAGTGGATAATGAGCAGTTCTTC. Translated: CASSLVLAGVDNEQFF.

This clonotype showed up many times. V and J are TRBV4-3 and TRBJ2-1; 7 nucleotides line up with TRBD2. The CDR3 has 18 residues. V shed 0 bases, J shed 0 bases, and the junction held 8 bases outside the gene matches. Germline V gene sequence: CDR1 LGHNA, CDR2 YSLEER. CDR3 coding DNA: TGCGCCAGCAGCCAAGATCTGGCTAGCGGTTACTCCTACAATGAGCAGTTCTTC. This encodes CASSQDLASGYSYNEQFF.

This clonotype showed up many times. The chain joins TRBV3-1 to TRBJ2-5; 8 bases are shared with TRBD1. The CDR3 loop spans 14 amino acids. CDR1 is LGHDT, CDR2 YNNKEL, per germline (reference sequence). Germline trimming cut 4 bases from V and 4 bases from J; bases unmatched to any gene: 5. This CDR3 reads CASSLGQGRETQYF. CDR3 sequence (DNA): TGTGCCAGCAGCCTCGGACAGGGCCGAGAGACCCAGTACTTC.

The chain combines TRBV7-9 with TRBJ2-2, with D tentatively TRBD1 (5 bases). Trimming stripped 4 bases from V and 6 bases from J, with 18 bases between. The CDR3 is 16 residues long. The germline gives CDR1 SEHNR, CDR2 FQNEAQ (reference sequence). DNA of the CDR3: TGTGCCAGCAGCTCAAACAAATACAGCAGGGCCGGGGAGCTGTTTTTT. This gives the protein CASSSNKYSRAGELFF.

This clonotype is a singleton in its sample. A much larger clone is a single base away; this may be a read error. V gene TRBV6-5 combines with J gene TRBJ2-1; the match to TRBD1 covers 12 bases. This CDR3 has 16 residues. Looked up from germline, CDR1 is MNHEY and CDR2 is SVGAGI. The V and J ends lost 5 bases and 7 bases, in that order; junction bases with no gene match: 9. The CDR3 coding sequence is TGTGCCAGCAGTGGGACAGGGGGCGCAAAGCCAAATGAGCAGTTCTTC. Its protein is CASSGTGGAKPNEQFF.

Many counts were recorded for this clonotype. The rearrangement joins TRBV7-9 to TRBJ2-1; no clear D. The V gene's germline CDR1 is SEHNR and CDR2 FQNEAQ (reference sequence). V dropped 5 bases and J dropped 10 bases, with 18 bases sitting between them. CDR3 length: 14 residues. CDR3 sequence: CASSSRASRREQFF. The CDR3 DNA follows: TGTGCCAGCAGCAGCCGGGCCTCCCGACGGGAGCAGTTCTTC. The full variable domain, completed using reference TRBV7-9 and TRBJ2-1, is DTGVSQNPRHKITKRGQNVTFRCDPISEHNRLYWYRQTLGQGPEFLTYFQNEAQLEKSRLLSDRFSAERPKGSFSTLEIQRTEQGDSAMYLCASSSRASRREQFFGPGTRLTVL.

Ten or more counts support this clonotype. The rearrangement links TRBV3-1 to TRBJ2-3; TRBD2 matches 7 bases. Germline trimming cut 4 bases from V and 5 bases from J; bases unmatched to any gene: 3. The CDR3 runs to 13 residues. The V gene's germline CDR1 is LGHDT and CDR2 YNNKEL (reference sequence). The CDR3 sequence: CASSRTGGDTQYF. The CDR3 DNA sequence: TGTGCCAGCAGCCGGACGGGGGGAGATACGCAGTATTTT.

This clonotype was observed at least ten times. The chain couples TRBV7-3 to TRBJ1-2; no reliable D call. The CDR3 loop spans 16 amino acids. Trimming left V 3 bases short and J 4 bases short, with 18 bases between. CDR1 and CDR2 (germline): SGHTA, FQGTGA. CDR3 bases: TGTGCCAGCAGCTTCCCGGGCCCCCAAATCCCCTATGGCTACACCTTC. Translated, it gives CASSFPGPQIPYGYTF.

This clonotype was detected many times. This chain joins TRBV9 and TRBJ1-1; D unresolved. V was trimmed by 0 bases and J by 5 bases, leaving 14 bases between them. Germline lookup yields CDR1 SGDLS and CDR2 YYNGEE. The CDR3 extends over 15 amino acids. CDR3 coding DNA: TGTGCCAGCAGCGTAGCTACGGTGTTGGGTACTGAAGCTTTCTTT. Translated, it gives CASSVATVLGTEAFF.

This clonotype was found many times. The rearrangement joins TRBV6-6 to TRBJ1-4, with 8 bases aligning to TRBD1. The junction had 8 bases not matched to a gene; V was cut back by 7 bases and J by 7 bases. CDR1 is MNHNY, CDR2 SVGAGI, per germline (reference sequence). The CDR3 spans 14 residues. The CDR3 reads CASTQGAIGEKLFF. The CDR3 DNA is TGTGCCAGCACCCAGGGGGCCATAGGTGAAAAACTGTTTTTT.

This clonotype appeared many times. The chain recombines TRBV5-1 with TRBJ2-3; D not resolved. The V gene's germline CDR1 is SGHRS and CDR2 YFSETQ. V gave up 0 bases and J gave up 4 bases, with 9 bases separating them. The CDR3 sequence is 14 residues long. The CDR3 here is CASSLDQVSDTQYF. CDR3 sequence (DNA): TGCGCCAGCAGCTTGGACCAGGTCTCAGATACGCAGTATTTT.

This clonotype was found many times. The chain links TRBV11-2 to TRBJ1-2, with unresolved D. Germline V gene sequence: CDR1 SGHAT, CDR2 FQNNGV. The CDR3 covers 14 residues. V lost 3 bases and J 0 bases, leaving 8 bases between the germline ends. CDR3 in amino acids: CASSFQVSNYGYTF. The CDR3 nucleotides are TGTGCCAGCAGCTTTCAGGTTTCTAACTATGGCTACACCTTC.

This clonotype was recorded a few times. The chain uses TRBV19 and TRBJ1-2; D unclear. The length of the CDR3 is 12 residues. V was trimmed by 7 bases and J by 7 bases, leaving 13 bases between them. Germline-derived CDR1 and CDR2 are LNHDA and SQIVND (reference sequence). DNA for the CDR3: TGTGCCAGTACCTTAGGAGGGTTTGGCTACACCTTC. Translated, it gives CASTLGGFGYTF.

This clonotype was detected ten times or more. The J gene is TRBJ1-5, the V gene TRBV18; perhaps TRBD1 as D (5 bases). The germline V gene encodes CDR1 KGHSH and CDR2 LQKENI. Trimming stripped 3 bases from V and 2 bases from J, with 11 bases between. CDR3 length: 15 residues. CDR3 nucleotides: TGTGCCAGCTCACCCCTGATGGGGGGCAATCAGCCCCAGCATTTT. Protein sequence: CASSPLMGGNQPQHF.

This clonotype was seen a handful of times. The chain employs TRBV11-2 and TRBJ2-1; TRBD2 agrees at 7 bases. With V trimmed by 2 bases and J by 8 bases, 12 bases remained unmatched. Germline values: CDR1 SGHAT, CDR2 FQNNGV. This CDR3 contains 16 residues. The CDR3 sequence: CASSLPPAGASYEQFF. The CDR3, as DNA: TGTGCCAGCAGCTTACCCCCGGCGGGAGCTAGCTATGAGCAGTTCTTC.

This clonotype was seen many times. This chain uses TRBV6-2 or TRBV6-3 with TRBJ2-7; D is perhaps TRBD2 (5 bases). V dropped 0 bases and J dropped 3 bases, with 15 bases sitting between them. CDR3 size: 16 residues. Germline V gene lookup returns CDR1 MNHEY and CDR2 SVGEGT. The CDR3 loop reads CASSYSIFTEDYEQYV. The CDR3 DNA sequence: TGTGCCAGCAGTTACTCGATTTTTACGGAGGACTACGAGCAGTACGTC.

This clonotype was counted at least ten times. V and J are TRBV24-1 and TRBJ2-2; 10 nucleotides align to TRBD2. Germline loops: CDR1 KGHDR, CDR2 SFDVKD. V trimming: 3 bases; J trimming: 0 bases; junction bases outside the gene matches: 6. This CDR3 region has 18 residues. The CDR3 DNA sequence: TGTGCCACCAGTGATGCGACTAGCGGGCGAACGAACACCGGGGAGCTGTTTTTT. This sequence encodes CATSDATSGRTNTGELFF.

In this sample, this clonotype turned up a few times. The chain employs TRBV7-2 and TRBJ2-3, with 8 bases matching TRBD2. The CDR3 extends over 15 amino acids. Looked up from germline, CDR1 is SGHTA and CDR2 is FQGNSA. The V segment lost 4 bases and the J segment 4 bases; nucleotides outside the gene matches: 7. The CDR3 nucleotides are TGTGCCAGCAGCTCTCCGGGACTAGGCTCAGATACGCAGTATTTT. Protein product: CASSSPGLGSDTQYF.

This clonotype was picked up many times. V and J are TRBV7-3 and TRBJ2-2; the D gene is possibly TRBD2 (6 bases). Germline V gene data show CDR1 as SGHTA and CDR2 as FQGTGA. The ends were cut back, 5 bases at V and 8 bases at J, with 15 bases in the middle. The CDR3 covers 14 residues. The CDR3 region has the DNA TGTGCCAGCAGCCCGGGACTCAACAGTGGGGAGCTGTTTTTT. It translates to CASSPGLNSGELFF.

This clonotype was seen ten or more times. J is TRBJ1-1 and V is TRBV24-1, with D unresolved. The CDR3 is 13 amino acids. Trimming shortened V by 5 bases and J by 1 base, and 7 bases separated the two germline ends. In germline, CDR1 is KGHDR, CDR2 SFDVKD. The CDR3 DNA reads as TGTGCCACCAGTGTTCGTCGGAACACTGAAGCTTTCTTT. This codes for CATSVRRNTEAFF.

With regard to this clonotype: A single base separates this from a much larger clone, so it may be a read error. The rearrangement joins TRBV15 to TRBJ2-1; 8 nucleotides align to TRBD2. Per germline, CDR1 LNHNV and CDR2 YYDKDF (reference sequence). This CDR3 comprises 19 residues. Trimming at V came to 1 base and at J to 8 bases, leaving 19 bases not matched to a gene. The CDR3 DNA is TGTGCCACCAGCAGAGGTACGATCCCCTTGGCGGGAGGTATGGATGAGCAGTTCTTC. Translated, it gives CATSRGTIPLAGGMDEQFF. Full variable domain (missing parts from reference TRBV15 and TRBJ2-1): DAMVIQNPRYQVTQFGKPVTLSCSQTLNHNVMYWYQQKSSQAPKLLFHYYDKDFNNEADTPDNFQSRRPNTSFCFLDIRSPGLGDTAMYLCATSRGTIPLAGGMDEQFFGPGTRLTVL.